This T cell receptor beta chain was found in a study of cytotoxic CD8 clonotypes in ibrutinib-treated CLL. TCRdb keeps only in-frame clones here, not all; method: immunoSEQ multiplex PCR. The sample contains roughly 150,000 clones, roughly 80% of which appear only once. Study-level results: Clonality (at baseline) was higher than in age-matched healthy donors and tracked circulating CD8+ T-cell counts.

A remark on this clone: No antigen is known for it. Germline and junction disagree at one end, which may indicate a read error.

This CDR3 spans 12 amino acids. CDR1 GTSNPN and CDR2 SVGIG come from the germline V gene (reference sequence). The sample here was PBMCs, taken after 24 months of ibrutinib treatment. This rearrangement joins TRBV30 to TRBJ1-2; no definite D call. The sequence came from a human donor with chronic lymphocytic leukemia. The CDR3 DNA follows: TGCGGAGGATGGCGGAGAAAGGATGGCTACACCTTC. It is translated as CGGWRRKDGYTF. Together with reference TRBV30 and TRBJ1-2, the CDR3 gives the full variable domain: SQTIHQWPATLVQPVGSPLSLECTVEGTSNPNLYWYRQAAGRGLQLLFYSVGIGQISSEVPQNLSASRPQDRQFILSSKKLLLSDSGFYLCGGWRRKDGYTFGSGTRLTVV.